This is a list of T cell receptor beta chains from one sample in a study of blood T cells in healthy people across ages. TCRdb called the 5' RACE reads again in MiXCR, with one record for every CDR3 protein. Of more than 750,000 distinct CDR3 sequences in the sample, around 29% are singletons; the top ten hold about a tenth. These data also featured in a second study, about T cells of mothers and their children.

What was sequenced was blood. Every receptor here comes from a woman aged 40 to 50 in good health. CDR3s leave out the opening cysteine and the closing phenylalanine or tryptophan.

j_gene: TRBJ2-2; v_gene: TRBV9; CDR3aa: ASSVSTSNTGELF
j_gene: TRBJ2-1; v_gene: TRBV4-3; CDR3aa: ASSQDGSIHNEQF
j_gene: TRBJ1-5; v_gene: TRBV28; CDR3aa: ASTQTGGGQPQH
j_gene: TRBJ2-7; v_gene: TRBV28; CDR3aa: ASRDTYEQY
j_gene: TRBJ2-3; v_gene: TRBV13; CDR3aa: ASSPPAGVADTQY
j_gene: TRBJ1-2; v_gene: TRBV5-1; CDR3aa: ASSPFGQGGYGYT
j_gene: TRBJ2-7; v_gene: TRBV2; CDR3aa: ASSEKARQPQY
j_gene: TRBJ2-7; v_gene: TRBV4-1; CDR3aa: ASSHAPGQNYEQY
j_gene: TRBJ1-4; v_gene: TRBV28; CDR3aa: ASSLPTGRREKLF
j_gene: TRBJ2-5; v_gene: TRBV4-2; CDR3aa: ASSQDTSGGAMRTQY
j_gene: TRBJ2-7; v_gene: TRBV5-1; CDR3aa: ASRVQEGLAYEQY
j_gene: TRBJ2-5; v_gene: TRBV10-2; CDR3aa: ASSELLGVGFGETQY
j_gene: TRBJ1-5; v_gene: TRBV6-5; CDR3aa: ASSYGQNQPQH
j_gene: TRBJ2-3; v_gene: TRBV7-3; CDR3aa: ASSPQTVPHTDTQY
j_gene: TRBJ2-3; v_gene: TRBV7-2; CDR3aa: ASGRGGRWTDTQY
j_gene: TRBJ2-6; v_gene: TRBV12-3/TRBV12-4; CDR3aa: ASSFVPGQFSGANVLT
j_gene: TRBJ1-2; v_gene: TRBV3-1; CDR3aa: ASSLGQAANYGYT
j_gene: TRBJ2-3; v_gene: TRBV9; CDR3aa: ASSVSATSTDTQY
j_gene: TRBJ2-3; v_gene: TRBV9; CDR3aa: ASSRLAGAPSPDTQY
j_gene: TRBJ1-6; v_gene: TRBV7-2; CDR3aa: ASSQTGYSPLH
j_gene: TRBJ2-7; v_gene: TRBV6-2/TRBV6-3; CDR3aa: ASRRIDRSYEQY
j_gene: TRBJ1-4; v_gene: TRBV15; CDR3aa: ATSRESRQNEKLF
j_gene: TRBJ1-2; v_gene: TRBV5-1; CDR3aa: ASRTGDTVNYGYT
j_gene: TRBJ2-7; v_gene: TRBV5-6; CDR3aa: ASSFASGPPEY
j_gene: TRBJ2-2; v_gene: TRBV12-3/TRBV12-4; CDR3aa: ASHRAPIGELF
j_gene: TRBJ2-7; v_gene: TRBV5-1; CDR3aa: ASSFTLTYEQY
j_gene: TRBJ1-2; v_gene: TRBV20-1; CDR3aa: SARAYSKTGVMGYT
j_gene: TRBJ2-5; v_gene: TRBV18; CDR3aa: ASSQGTGPQETQY
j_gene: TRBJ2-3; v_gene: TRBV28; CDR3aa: ASSSLPDTQY
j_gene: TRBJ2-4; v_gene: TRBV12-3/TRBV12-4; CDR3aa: ASRPPGLSGNIQY
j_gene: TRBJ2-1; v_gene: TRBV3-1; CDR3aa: TSSQIQRNEQF
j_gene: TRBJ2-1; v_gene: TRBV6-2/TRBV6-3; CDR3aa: ASSWASGSGNEQF
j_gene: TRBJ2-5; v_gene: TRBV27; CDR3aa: ASSLGLVGTQY
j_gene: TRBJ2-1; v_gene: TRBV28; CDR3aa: ASSRDSWSRF
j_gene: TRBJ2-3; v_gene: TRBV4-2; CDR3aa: ASSQEQGGQFPLQY
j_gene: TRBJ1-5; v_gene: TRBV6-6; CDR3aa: ASYGGGRNQPQH
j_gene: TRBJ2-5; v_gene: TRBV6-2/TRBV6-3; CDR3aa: ASSYSRRGGLGWETQY
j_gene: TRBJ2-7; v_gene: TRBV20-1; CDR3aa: SARKAAEGEQY
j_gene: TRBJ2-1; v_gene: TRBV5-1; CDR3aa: ASSSRYNEQF
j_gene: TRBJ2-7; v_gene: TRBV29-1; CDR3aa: SVETRTGYPYEQY
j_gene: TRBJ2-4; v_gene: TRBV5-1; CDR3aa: ASSLASQAGIQY
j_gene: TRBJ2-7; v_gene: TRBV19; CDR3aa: ASSMYGGSDEQY
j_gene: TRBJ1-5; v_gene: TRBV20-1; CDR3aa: SARDATGTSNQPQH
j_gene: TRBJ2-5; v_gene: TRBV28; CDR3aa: ASSSLYLGQETQY
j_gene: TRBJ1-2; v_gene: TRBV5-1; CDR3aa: ASSLSLGGADYGYT
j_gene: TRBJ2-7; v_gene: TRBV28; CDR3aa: ASTPLGTGRSGQY
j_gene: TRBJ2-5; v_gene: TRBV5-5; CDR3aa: ASSFPTSEQETQY
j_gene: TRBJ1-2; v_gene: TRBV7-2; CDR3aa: ASSLGAGGSGESYT
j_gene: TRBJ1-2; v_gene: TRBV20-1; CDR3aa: SARDRGTGYANYGYT
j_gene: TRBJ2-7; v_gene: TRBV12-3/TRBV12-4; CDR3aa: ASSQSGTGYCEQY
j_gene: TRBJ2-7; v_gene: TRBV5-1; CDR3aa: ASSLEDEAYEQY
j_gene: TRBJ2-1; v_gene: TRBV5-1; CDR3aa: ASSWARSQNEQF
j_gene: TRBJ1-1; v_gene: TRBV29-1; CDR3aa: SVESQEPFRAF
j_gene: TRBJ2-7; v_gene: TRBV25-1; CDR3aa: ASSEETGHYEQY
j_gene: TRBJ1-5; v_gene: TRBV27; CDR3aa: ASSSPDRDRPQH
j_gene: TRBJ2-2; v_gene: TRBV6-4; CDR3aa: ASSDGQGAGELF
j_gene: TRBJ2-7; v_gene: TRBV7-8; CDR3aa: ASSLVSSGGLYLYEQY